A selection of T cell receptor beta chains follows, all from one sample in a study of blood T cell repertoires in COVID-19. Measured with immunoSEQ multiplex PCR; TCRdb has only the in-frame clones, and not every one. The data contain some 250,000 clones, around 81% of them singletons. What was sequenced was peripheral blood. These receptors were obtained from a man in his forties or fifties with active or convalescent COVID-19. Both conserved end residues are trimmed from each CDR3. D genes are given only for firm matches.

j_gene: TRBJ2-1; v_gene: TRBV27; d_gene: TRBD2; CDR3aa: ASSSRSSGVGVYNEQF
j_gene: TRBJ2-2; v_gene: TRBV9; d_gene: -; CDR3aa: ASAAGPNTGELF
j_gene: TRBJ2-1; v_gene: TRBV19; d_gene: TRBD2; CDR3aa: ASSIDPPSGSYNEQF
j_gene: TRBJ1-2; v_gene: TRBV5-1; d_gene: TRBD1; CDR3aa: ASSPGTGGAMRGYT
j_gene: TRBJ2-3; v_gene: TRBV7-9; d_gene: TRBD1; CDR3aa: ASSLTGVGDTQY
j_gene: TRBJ2-7; v_gene: TRBV7-6; d_gene: TRBD2; CDR3aa: ASSGGSSYEQY
j_gene: TRBJ2-2; v_gene: TRBV5-1; d_gene: TRBD2; CDR3aa: ASSLWSGVNTGELF
j_gene: TRBJ2-5; v_gene: TRBV28; d_gene: TRBD1; CDR3aa: ASSFDLTTGQQETQY
j_gene: TRBJ2-1; v_gene: TRBV4-2; d_gene: TRBD2; CDR3aa: ASSRETSGVVDEQF
j_gene: TRBJ1-1; v_gene: TRBV5-1; d_gene: -; CDR3aa: ASSGTSGSAEAF
j_gene: TRBJ1-1; v_gene: TRBV4-3; d_gene: -; CDR3aa: ASSPNSRVVNTEAF
j_gene: TRBJ1-5; v_gene: TRBV3-1/TRBV3-2; d_gene: -; CDR3aa: ASSQDLNQPQH
j_gene: TRBJ2-3; v_gene: TRBV30; d_gene: TRBD1; CDR3aa: AWGYGTGLTDTQY
j_gene: TRBJ2-6; v_gene: TRBV27; d_gene: -; CDR3aa: ASRSSGANVLT
j_gene: TRBJ2-3; v_gene: TRBV24-1; d_gene: TRBD1; CDR3aa: ATSETYRGRRDDTQY
j_gene: TRBJ1-1; v_gene: TRBV19; d_gene: -; CDR3aa: ASTRDIDTEAF
j_gene: TRBJ1-1; v_gene: TRBV29-1; d_gene: TRBD1; CDR3aa: SAGRGSGTEAF
j_gene: TRBJ1-2; v_gene: TRBV5-4; d_gene: -; CDR3aa: ASSLGRDGYT
j_gene: TRBJ1-6; v_gene: TRBV5-1; d_gene: -; CDR3aa: ASSLDLGSSPLH
j_gene: TRBJ2-1; v_gene: TRBV28; d_gene: -; CDR3aa: ASSFQPLPYNEQF
j_gene: TRBJ2-7; v_gene: TRBV30; d_gene: TRBD1; CDR3aa: AWSAGQGISYEQY
j_gene: TRBJ1-5; v_gene: TRBV2; d_gene: -; CDR3aa: ATKYLSGLGAQH
j_gene: TRBJ2-7; v_gene: TRBV10-1; d_gene: TRBD2; CDR3aa: ASSESVFRGDYEQY
j_gene: TRBJ1-2; v_gene: TRBV7-9; d_gene: TRBD1; CDR3aa: ASATGGVGYGYT
j_gene: TRBJ2-7; v_gene: TRBV9; d_gene: TRBD2; CDR3aa: ASSVASGGDYEQY
j_gene: TRBJ2-1; v_gene: TRBV6-5; d_gene: TRBD1; CDR3aa: AGAGTANNEQF
j_gene: TRBJ1-6; v_gene: TRBV5-4; d_gene: -; CDR3aa: ASSPSVGNSPLH